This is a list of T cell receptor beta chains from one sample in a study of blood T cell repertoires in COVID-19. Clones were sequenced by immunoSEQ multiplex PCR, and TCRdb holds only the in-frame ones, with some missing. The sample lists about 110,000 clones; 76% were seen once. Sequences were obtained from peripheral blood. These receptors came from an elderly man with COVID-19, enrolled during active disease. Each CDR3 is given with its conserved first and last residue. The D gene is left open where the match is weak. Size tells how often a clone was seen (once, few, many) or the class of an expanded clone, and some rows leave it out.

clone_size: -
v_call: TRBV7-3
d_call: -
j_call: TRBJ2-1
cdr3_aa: CASSPQALANNEQFF

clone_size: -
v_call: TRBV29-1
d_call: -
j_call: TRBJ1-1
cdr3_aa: CSVIQGLGGTEAFF

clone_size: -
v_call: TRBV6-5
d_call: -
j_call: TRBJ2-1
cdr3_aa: CASSQGLGSYNEQFF

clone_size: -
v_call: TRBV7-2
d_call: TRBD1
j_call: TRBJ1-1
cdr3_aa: CASSLEDRAEAFF

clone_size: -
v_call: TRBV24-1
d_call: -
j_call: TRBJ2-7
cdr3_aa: CATSDIYEQYF

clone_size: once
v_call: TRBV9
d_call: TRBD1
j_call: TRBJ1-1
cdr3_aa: CASSGGQTAALGAFF

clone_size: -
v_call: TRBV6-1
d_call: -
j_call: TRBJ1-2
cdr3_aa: CASSASTGYYNYGYTF

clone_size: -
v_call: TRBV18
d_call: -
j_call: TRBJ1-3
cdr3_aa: CASSPGAVTSGNTIYF

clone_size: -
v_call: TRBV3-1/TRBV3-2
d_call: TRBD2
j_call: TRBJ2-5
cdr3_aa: CASSPTSPLKREARETQYF

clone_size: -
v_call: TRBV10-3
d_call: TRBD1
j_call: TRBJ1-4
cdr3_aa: CASGQGANEKLFF

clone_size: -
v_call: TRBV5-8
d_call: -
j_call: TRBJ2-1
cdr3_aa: CASSLGQTYNEQFF

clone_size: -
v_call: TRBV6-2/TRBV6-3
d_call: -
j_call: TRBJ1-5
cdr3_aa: CASSWGLGQDNQPQHF

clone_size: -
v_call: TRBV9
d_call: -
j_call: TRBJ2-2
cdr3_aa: CASSVGRRDTGELFF

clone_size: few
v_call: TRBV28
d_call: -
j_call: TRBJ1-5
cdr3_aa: CASRDWGRGNQPQHF

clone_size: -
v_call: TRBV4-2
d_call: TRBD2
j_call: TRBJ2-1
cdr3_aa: CASSQGPGRAGYNEQFF